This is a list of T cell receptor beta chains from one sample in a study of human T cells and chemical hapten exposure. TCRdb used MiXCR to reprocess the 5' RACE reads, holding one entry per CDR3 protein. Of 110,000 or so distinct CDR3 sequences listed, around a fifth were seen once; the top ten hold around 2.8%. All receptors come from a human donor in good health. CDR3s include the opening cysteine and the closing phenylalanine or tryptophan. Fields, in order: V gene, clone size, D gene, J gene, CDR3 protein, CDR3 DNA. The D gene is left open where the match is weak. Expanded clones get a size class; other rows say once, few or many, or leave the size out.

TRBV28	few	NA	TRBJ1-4	CASSLWQGNEKLFF	TGTGCCAGCAGTTTGTGGCAGGGTAATGAAAAACTGTTTTTT
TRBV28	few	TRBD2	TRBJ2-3	CASSLGRGGSGTSEISSTDTQYF	TGTGCCAGCAGTTTAGGGCGTGGGGGGTCCGGGACTAGCGAAATCTCTAGCACAGATACGCAGTATTTT
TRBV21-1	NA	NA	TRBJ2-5	CASSKGTNGRAETQYF	TGTGCCAGCAGCAAGGGGACAAATGGACGGGCGGAGACCCAGTACTTC
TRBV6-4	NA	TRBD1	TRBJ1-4	CASSDSGGGSEKLFF	TGTGCCAGCAGTGACTCTGGAGGGGGCAGCGAAAAACTGTTTTTT
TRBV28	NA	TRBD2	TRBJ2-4	CASNPRGGKNIQYF	TGTGCCAGCAATCCGCGCGGGGGCAAAAACATTCAGTACTTC
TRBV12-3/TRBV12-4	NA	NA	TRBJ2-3	CASSLVLGLTDTQYF	TGTGCCAGCAGTTTAGTATTAGGTCTCACAGATACGCAGTATTTT
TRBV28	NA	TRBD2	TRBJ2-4	CASSLLGSGTKNIQYF	TGTGCCAGCAGTTTATTGGGTAGCGGGACCAAAAACATTCAGTACTTC
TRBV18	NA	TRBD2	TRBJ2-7	CASSPSVTSGRYEQYF	TGTGCCAGCTCACCATCTGTCACTAGCGGCCGCTACGAGCAGTACTTC
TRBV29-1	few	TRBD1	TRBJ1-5	CSVDRGNQPQHF	TGCAGCGTGGACAGGGGCAATCAGCCCCAGCATTTT
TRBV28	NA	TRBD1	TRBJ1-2	CASSSYGQENYGYTF	TGTGCCAGCAGTTCATACGGACAGGAAAACTATGGCTACACCTTC
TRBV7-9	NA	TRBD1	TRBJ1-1	CASRPNKIDREGTEAFF	TGTGCCAGCAGACCGAACAAAATAGACAGGGAGGGCACTGAAGCTTTCTTT
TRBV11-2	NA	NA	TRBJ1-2	CASSHEYSLTNYGYTF	TGTGCCAGCAGCCATGAATACAGTCTCACTAACTATGGCTACACCTTC
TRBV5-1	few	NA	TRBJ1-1	CASSPTANTEAFF	TGCGCCAGCAGCCCGACAGCGAACACTGAAGCTTTCTTT
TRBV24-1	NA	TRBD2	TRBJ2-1	CATSVAGGLIYNEQFF	TGTGCCACCAGTGTCGCGGGAGGGCTAATCTACAATGAGCAGTTCTTC
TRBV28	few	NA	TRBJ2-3	CASRPPGLSSTDTQYF	TGTGCCAGCAGACCCCCGGGCCTCTCTAGCACAGATACGCAGTATTTT
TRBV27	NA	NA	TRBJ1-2	CASSSQPNYGYTF	TGTGCCAGCAGCTCACAGCCTAACTATGGCTACACCTTC
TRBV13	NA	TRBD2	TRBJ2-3	CASSSTSGKSTDTQYF	TGTGCCAGCAGCTCGACTAGCGGAAAGAGCACAGATACGCAGTATTTT
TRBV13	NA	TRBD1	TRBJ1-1	CASSRNRGVTEAFF	TGTGCCAGCAGTCGTAACAGGGGGGTGACTGAAGCTTTCTTT
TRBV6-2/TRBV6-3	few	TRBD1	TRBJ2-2	CASIPGGLGTGELFF	TGTGCCAGCATCCCAGGGGGATTGGGCACCGGGGAGCTGTTTTTT
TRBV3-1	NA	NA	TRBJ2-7	CASSQDTVTYEQYF	TGTGCCAGCAGCCAAGATACAGTCACCTACGAGCAGTACTTC
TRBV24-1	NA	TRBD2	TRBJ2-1	CATSDTTSGDSYNEQFF	TGTGCCACCAGTGACACGACTAGCGGGGATTCCTACAATGAGCAGTTCTTC
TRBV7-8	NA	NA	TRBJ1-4	CASSPRRATNEKLFF	TGTGCCAGCAGCCCAAGGAGGGCAACTAATGAAAAACTGTTTTTT
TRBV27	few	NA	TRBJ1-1	CASSPLWGGTEAFF	TGTGCCAGCAGCCCTTTGTGGGGCGGCACTGAAGCTTTCTTT
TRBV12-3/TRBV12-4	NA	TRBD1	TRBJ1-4	CASSTGVREKLFF	TGTGCCAGCAGTACAGGGGTACGAGAAAAACTGTTTTTT
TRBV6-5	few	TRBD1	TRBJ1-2	CASSYSQGAYGYTF	TGTGCCAGCAGTTACTCGCAGGGGGCCTATGGCTACACCTTC
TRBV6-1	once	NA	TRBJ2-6	CASSEETSGANVLTF	TGTGCCAGCAGTGAAGAAACCTCTGGGGCCAACGTCCTGACTTTC
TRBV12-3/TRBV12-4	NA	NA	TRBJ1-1	CASSLAVGGNGNTEAFF	TGTGCCAGCAGTTTAGCGGTGGGGGGAAATGGGAACACTGAAGCTTTCTTT
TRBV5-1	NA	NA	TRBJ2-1	CASSFFPGDNEQFF	TGCGCCAGCAGCTTTTTTCCAGGGGACAATGAGCAGTTCTTC
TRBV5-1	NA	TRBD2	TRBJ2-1	CASSLTASGTSNEQFF	TGCGCCAGCAGCTTAACGGCTAGCGGTACTTCCAATGAGCAGTTCTTC
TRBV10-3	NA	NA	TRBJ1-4	CAISEGPGTNEKLFF	TGTGCCATCAGTGAGGGGCCAGGAACTAATGAAAAACTGTTTTTT
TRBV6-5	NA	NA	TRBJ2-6	CASSYPAGGGGANVLTF	TGTGCCAGCAGTTACCCGGCAGGGGGAGGTGGGGCCAACGTCCTGACTTTC
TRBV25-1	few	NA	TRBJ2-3	CASRGLTSGTSPADTQYF	TGTGCCAGCAGGGGGCTAACCTCCGGGACTTCCCCCGCAGATACGCAGTATTTT
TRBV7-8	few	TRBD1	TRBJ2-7	CASSFDRGREQYF	TGTGCCAGCAGCTTCGACAGGGGAAGGGAGCAGTACTTC
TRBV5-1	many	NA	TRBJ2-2	CASSYRETGELFF	TGCGCCAGCAGCTACAGGGAGACCGGGGAGCTGTTTTTT
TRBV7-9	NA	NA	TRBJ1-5	CASSLAGWEEPQHF	TGTGCCAGCAGCTTAGCCGGCTGGGAAGAGCCCCAGCATTTT
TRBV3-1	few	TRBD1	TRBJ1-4	CASSHRDRTSTNEKLFF	TGTGCCAGCAGCCATCGGGACAGGACCTCAACTAATGAAAAACTGTTTTTT